The present TCR beta chain was sequenced within a study of blood T cell repertoires in COVID-19. Study context: Collection of acute and convalescent COVID-19 samples took place in the United States, Italy and Spain. In each case, the material was cDNA or gDNA derived from T cells, B-cell-depleted T cells, or PBMCs.

Methods used by the authors: Estimation of nucleated cell counts relied on the amplification of reference gene primers. Sequencing used immunoSEQ multiplex PCR; TCRdb keeps in-frame clones, though not all of them. V and J calls and clone size follow that table, whereas D and trimming were derived from the DNA. Among roughly 95,000 clones listed, over 80% were seen once. The germline V gene encodes CDR1 ENHRY and CDR2 SYGVKD. This CDR3 region has 13 residues. Trimming took off 1 base at V and 6 bases at J, with 7 bases between the two ends. The sequenced material came from peripheral blood. This chain joins TRBV10-3 and TRBJ1-5, with TRBD1 as a possible D gene (5 bases). This TCR derives from a man older than 75 with acute or convalescent COVID-19. The CDR3 reads CAISEWGGQPQHF. In nucleotides, the CDR3 is TGTGCCATCAGTGAGTGGGGGGGTCAGCCCCAGCATTTT.